A selection of T cell receptor beta chains follows, all from one sample in a study of cytomegalovirus exposure and HLA in healthy donors. Data came from immunoSEQ multiplex PCR; TCRdb stores just in-frame clones and leaves some out. Among about 160,000 clones, 70% to 90% were seen once, and the ten largest hold 5.5% to 8%. Sequenced material: PBMCs. All receptors come from a woman aged 25 to 39 in good health and CMV-seropositive. CDR3s include the opening cysteine and the closing phenylalanine or tryptophan. D genes are given only for firm matches. Clone size is stated in some rows and not others, as once, few, many or a class when expanded.

V	J	D	size	length	DNA	CDR3
TRBV6-5	TRBJ1-6	.	.	14	TGTGCCAGCAGGAAGACAGGTTATAATTCACCCCTCCACTTT	CASRKTGYNSPLHF
TRBV19	TRBJ2-3	.	once	13	TGTGCCAGTAGTAGATCAGGGTCGGATACGCAGTATTTT	CASSRSGSDTQYF
TRBV7-9	TRBJ2-7	TRBD1	few	15	TGTGCCAGCAGCTTAGAGGGGGCCTACTCCTACGAGCAGTACTTC	CASSLEGAYSYEQYF
TRBV6-5	TRBJ2-7	TRBD1	few	15	TGTGCCAGCAGGTCCGGGACAGGCTTTACCAACGAGCAGTACTTC	CASRSGTGFTNEQYF
TRBV11-2	TRBJ1-1	.	.	14	TGTGCCAGCAGCTTATTTAGCAAGAACACTGAAGCTTTCTTT	CASSLFSKNTEAFF
TRBV19	TRBJ1-4	TRBD1	.	13	TGTGCCACAAGGACAGGGTCGAATGAAAAACTGTTTTTT	CATRTGSNEKLFF
TRBV25-1	TRBJ2-7	TRBD1	.	18	TGTGCCAGCAGTGGGCCAAAGAAGGGGGACAGGTCTTCCTACGAGCAGTACTTC	CASSGPKKGDRSSYEQYF
TRBV29-1	TRBJ1-1	TRBD1	.	12	TGCAGCGGGGACAGGGTCTCAACTGAAGCTTTCTTT	CSGDRVSTEAFF
TRBV4-3	TRBJ1-1	TRBD1	.	17	TGCGCCAGCAGCCCCCGGACAGGGGGTAGGCGGAACACTGAAGCTTTCTTT	CASSPRTGGRRNTEAFF
TRBV2	TRBJ2-5	TRBD2	.	15	TGTGCCAGCAGTGTGGGCGGGGGTACCCAAGAGACCCAGTACTTC	CASSVGGGTQETQYF
TRBV7-9	TRBJ2-1	TRBD2	.	16	TGTGCCAGCAGCTTAGCCCTAGCGGGGGCCCACAATGAGCAGTTCTTC	CASSLALAGAHNEQFF
TRBV4-1	TRBJ1-4	.	.	20	TGCGCCAGCAGCGAAAGCAGGCGAGGGGGAAGTGATGCAACTAATGAAAAACTGTTTTTT	CASSESRRGGSDATNEKLFF
TRBV28	TRBJ2-1	TRBD1	.	15	TGTGCCAGCAGCCTTACAGGGGGCCCCGCCAATGAGCAGTTCTTC	CASSLTGGPANEQFF
TRBV5-4	TRBJ2-3	TRBD2	.	15	TGTGCCACAAGCGCGGGGGGGGCAAGCACAGATACGCAGTATTTT	CATSAGGASTDTQYF
TRBV28	TRBJ1-1	.	.	16	TGTGCCAGCAGTCCCCTCATCTTGGCCGTTCGCACTGAAGCTTTCTTT	CASSPLILAVRTEAFF
TRBV6-4	TRBJ2-3	TRBD2	.	15	TGTGCCAGCAGTGACGGCGGGGGGGCCTCAGATACGCAGTATTTT	CASSDGGGASDTQYF
TRBV29-1	TRBJ1-1	TRBD1	once	13	TGCAGCGCCGGACAGGGCGGTTTGCTTGAAGCTTTCTTT	CSAGQGGLLEAFF
TRBV4-2	TRBJ2-3	TRBD2	.	16	TGTGCCAGCAGCCCGGGGGTAGCGGGGTTCACAGATACGCAGTATTTT	CASSPGVAGFTDTQYF
TRBV5-6	TRBJ1-1	TRBD1	once	11	TGTGCCAGCAGCCGGGACAGTGAAGCTTTCTTT	CASSRDSEAFF
TRBV6-5	TRBJ1-6	.	.	16	TGTGCCAGCAGTTATGGTGGGGCCTCCTATAATTCACCCCTCCACTTT	CASSYGGASYNSPLHF
TRBV7-3	TRBJ1-1	.	.	13	TGTGCCAGCAGCGCCCACATGAACACTGAAGCTTTCTTT	CASSAHMNTEAFF
TRBV11-2	TRBJ2-5	TRBD2	.	13	TGTGCCAGCAGCTCGACTAGCTGGGAGACCCAGTACTTC	CASSSTSWETQYF
TRBV7-3	TRBJ2-1	TRBD1	.	16	TGTGCCAGCAGCGACCCCCGGGACAGGGGCATCGATGAGCAGTTCTTC	CASSDPRDRGIDEQFF
TRBV4-3	TRBJ2-2	.	.	16	TGCGCCAGCAGCCCAGGGTTGAAGGCAGGGGCCGGGGAGCTGTTTTTT	CASSPGLKAGAGELFF
TRBV27	TRBJ1-2	TRBD1	.	15	TGTGCCAGCAGTAGAACAGGGGGCGCGGTGTATGGCTACACCTTC	CASSRTGGAVYGYTF
TRBV7-2	TRBJ2-3	.	.	12	TGTGCCAGCAGTATTGGAGCAGATACGCAGTATTTT	CASSIGADTQYF
TRBV4-3	TRBJ1-2	.	few	15	TGCGCCAGCAGCCAAGATAGCAAAGGAGGTATTGGCTACACCTTC	CASSQDSKGGIGYTF
TRBV4-3	TRBJ2-5	.	.	13	TGCGCCAGCAGCTGGGGGCTCCAAGAGACCCAGTACTTC	CASSWGLQETQYF
TRBV14	TRBJ1-1	.	once	13	TGTGCCAGCAGCCAAGAACTTAACACTGAAGCTTTCTTT	CASSQELNTEAFF
TRBV11-1	TRBJ2-7	.	few	14	TGTGCCAGCAGCAACCACATAATTCTTAACGAGCAGTACTTC	CASSNHIILNEQYF
TRBV19	TRBJ1-2	.	.	12	TGTGCCACCGCGGGGGGGTACTATGGCTACACCTTC	CATAGGYYGYTF
TRBV4-3	TRBJ1-6	.	.	14	TGCGCCAGCAGCCAAGTCTGGGAGGGTTCACCCCTCCACTTT	CASSQVWEGSPLHF
TRBV6-1	TRBJ1-2	.	.	14	TGTGCCAGCAGTGAGGGGCAGACCCCCTATGGCTACACCTTC	CASSEGQTPYGYTF
TRBV6-5	TRBJ2-7	.	.	14	TGTGCCAGCAGAAAGGAGCACACAACCTACGAGCAGTACTTC	CASRKEHTTYEQYF
TRBV7-8	TRBJ2-5	TRBD2	few	20	TGTGCCAGCAGCAATCTCGACGGGACTAGCGGGGGGGAACCCCAAGAGACCCAGTACTTC	CASSNLDGTSGGEPQETQYF
TRBV6-6	TRBJ1-2	.	few	14	TGTGCCAGCAGTTCTTCCGCCCCTAATAGAGGCTACACCTTC	CASSSSAPNRGYTF
TRBV28	TRBJ2-5	TRBD1	.	19	TGTGCCAGCAGTCCGGGACAGGGAGTTTCGATGTCGAGACAAGAGACCCAGTACTTC	CASSPGQGVSMSRQETQYF
TRBV5-1	TRBJ2-1	TRBD2	.	15	TGCGCCAGCAGACCCGGGACTAGCGGGGCGGGTGAGCAGTTCTTC	CASRPGTSGAGEQFF
TRBV10-2	TRBJ2-7	.	.	14	TGCGCCAGCAGTGATCGAGGAGGGTTCGACGAGCAGTACTTC	CASSDRGGFDEQYF
TRBV9	TRBJ2-3	TRBD2	.	19	TGTGCCAGCAGCCCTCTCATGGGGCGGGGGATTCTCTCCACAGATACGCAGTATTTT	CASSPLMGRGILSTDTQYF
TRBV7-3	TRBJ2-3	TRBD2	.	18	TGTGCCAGCAGCCTCGGGACTAGCGGGGGGCTGAGCACAGATACGCAGTATTTT	CASSLGTSGGLSTDTQYF
TRBV5-4	TRBJ2-1	.	once	15	TGTGCCAGCAGCTTGTGGCTAGGAGGCAACGATGAGCAGTTCTTC	CASSLWLGGNDEQFF
TRBV2	TRBJ1-1	.	medium-sized	13	TGTGCCAGCATGCGGGATATGAACACTGAAGCTTTCTTT	CASMRDMNTEAFF
TRBV4-2	TRBJ1-2	.	.	15	TGTGCCAGCAGCCAAGCTCGAGGGACTAACTATGGCTACACCTTC	CASSQARGTNYGYTF
TRBV14	TRBJ2-7	.	few	13	TGTGCCAGCAGTCGACAGGTCTCCTACGAGCAGTACTTC	CASSRQVSYEQYF
TRBV5-4	TRBJ2-7	TRBD2	few	15	TGTGCCAGCAGCCCCCCCGCGGGGGGGGCTTTCGAGCAGTACTTC	CASSPPAGGAFEQYF
TRBV5-6	TRBJ2-7	.	.	15	TGTGCCAGCAGCTTGTTCAGTGAAAGCTCCTACGAGCAGTACTTC	CASSLFSESSYEQYF
TRBV19	TRBJ2-7	TRBD2	.	16	TGTGCCAGTAGTATTGGCGGGGGGGCCCAGGCCTACGAGCAGTACTTC	CASSIGGGAQAYEQYF